These 14 T cell receptor beta chains came from one sample sequenced in a study of shared clonotypes between healthy human individuals (dated by TCRdb to 2018 to 2021). Library prep was done by the immunoSEQ multiplex PCR assay. TCRdb took over this immuneACCESS table, retaining in-frame rearrangements with V and J assigned. Such tables are incomplete; in checked studies, under half of the missing clones stem from an unresolved V gene, and the remainder is unexplained. For this sample the table gives 150,000 to 200,000 clones, of which 90% to 95% were detected only once. Clones ranked in the top ten supply 0.065% to 0.07% of the sample. Sequenced: naive CD4+ T cells sorted from blood. The sample's cell subset or site label, decoded: CD45RA+ positively selected. The origin of the receptors is a woman in her 30s in good health.

For the CDR3, the DNA is TGCAGCGTTTCGGGGGCCAACTATGGCTACACCTTC. Encoded protein: CSVSGANYGYTF. The V and J genes are TRBV29-1 and TRBJ1-2, with TRBD1 as a possible D gene (6 bases). The CDR3 runs 12 residues. Germline V gene sequence: CDR1 SQVTM, CDR2 ANQGSEA. Trimming took off 5 bases at V and 2 bases at J, with 9 bases between the two ends.

This sequence joins TRBV18 and TRBJ2-7, with 8 bases fitting TRBD1. V lost 2 bases and J lost 4; bases outside the gene matches: 13. This CDR3 spans 17 amino acids. Looked up from germline, CDR1 is KGHSH and CDR2 is LQKENI. The CDR3, as DNA: TGTGCCAGCTCACCATCTATTTTAGGGACAGGTTCGTACGAGCAGTACTTC. It is translated as CASSPSILGTGSYEQYF.

The rearrangement uses TRBV6-1 and TRBJ2-1; tentative D call: TRBD1 (6 bases). Germline V gene lookup returns CDR1 MNHNS and CDR2 SASEGT. V lost 2 bases to trimming and J lost 4 bases, with 21 bases between them. CDR3 length equals 18 residues. CDR3 residues: CASSESITRLGAYNEQFF. CDR3 DNA: TGTGCCAGCAGTGAATCGATCACGCGGTTGGGGGCTTACAATGAGCAGTTCTTC.

This chain uses TRBV7-2 with TRBJ2-5, with D unclear. Germline V gene data show CDR1 as SGHTA and CDR2 as FQGNSA. Trimming left V 0 bases short and J 2 bases short, with 4 bases between. This CDR3 region has 13 residues. This CDR3 is CASSLARQETQYF. In DNA form, the CDR3 reads TGTGCCAGCAGCTTAGCACGGCAAGAGACCCAGTACTTC.

The rearrangement links TRBV5-1 to TRBJ1-1, with 7 bases lining up with TRBD1. Losses at the gene ends were 3 bases for V and 6 bases for J; bases not matched to a gene: 8. The length of the CDR3 is 14 residues. Per germline, CDR1 SGHRS and CDR2 YFSETQ. The CDR3 sequence: CASSSGQDVSEAFF. In DNA, the CDR3 is TGCGCCAGCAGCTCCGGACAGGATGTGTCTGAAGCTTTCTTT. The variable domain in full, completed from reference TRBV5-1 and TRBJ1-1, reads KAGVTQTPRYLIKTRGQQVTLSCSPISGHRSVSWYQQTPGQGLQFLFEYFSETQRNKGNFPGRFSGRQFSNSRSEMNVSTLELGDSALYLCASSSGQDVSEAFFGQGTRLTVV.

The rearrangement joins TRBV18 to TRBJ1-1; 11 bases agree with TRBD1. V lost 6 bases, J lost 3 bases, and 3 bases stayed unmatched. CDR3 size: 14 residues. Germline V gene lookup returns CDR1 KGHSH and CDR2 LQKENI. The chain's CDR3 is CASSRGQGDTEAFF. The CDR3, as DNA: TGTGCCAGCTCCCGGGGACAGGGGGACACTGAAGCTTTCTTT.

V usage is TRBV28 and J usage is TRBJ1-5; D is uncertain. From germline, CDR1 is MDHEN and CDR2 SYDVKM. The CDR3 contains 15 residues. Trimming pared 5 bases from V and 0 bases from J, leaving 11 bases between. As DNA, the CDR3 is TGTGCCAGCAGTCGGACTTTCTATAGCAATCAGCCCCAGCATTTT. Translating it yields CASSRTFYSNQPQHF.

The sample holds a few counts of this clone. V gene TRBV7-9 combines with J gene TRBJ1-4; D not resolved. CDR1 and CDR2 from the germline V gene are SEHNR and FQNEAQ (reference sequence). Trimming removed 8 bases from V and 4 bases from J, with 17 bases in between. The CDR3 runs to 15 residues. This CDR3 reads CASLPPESNNEKLFF. CDR3 DNA sequence: TGTGCCAGCCTCCCACCTGAATCGAATAATGAAAAACTGTTTTTT.

V usage is TRBV18 and J usage is TRBJ2-5; a possible D gene is TRBD2 (6 bases). With the DNA end fitting TRBJ2-7 better, the J assignment may be wrong. Germline-derived CDR1 and CDR2 are KGHSH and LQKENI. The CDR3 covers 15 residues. The DNA for the CDR3 is TGTGCCAGCTCTCCTGAGGGACTCCGAGGGTACGAGCAGTACTTC. Translating gives CASSPEGLRGYEQYF.

This chain uses TRBV4-1 with TRBJ2-7, with 10 nucleotides matching TRBD2. This CDR3 contains 15 residues. Germline trimming cut 4 bases from V and 6 bases from J; bases unmatched to any gene: 9. Germline V gene data show CDR1 as MGHRA and CDR2 as YSYEKL. The CDR3 is CASSLSGLALSEQYF. The CDR3, as DNA: TGCGCCAGCAGCCTTTCGGGACTAGCGTTGTCCGAGCAGTACTTC.

This clone appeared a single time. The chain couples TRBV10-3 to TRBJ1-1, with TRBD1 as a possible D gene (6 bases). Germline CDR1 is ENHRY and CDR2 is SYGVKD. Trimming stripped 0 bases from V and 3 bases from J, with 17 bases between. The CDR3 has 17 amino acids. The CDR3 loop is CAISESWGAGEDTEAFF. The CDR3 nucleotides are TGTGCCATCAGTGAGTCCTGGGGGGCAGGGGAGGACACTGAAGCTTTCTTT.

In its sample, this clone was seen once. The V gene is TRBV10-1, the J gene TRBJ1-3; maybe TRBD1 (5 bases). Germline CDR1 reads WNHNN; CDR2 reads SYGVQD (reference sequence). Trimming shortened V by 0 bases and J by 4 bases, and 13 bases separated the two germline ends. This CDR3 comprises 16 residues. The CDR3 region has the DNA TGCGCCAGCAGTGAGTCGACGGGGGTGTACGGAAACACCATATATTTT. Protein product: CASSESTGVYGNTIYF.

The chain carries TRBV29-1 and TRBJ2-7; TRBD2 matches at 9 bases. The J segment lost 2 bases and the V segment lost 1 base, leaving 3 bases of the junction unmatched. From germline, CDR1 is SQVTM and CDR2 ANQGSEA. This CDR3 has 14 amino acids. The CDR3 spells CSVEGAGGTYEQYF. The CDR3 DNA sequence: TGCAGCGTTGAAGGGGCGGGGGGGACCTACGAGCAGTACTTC.

The chain employs TRBV5-1 and TRBJ1-5, with D possibly matching TRBD1 (6 bases). V shed 5 bases and J shed 6 bases, with 12 bases lying between them. Germline assignment: CDR1 SGHRS and CDR2 YFSETQ. This CDR3 has 13 amino acids. The CDR3 coding sequence is TGCGCCAGCAGTCAGGGGTCAGGTCAGCCCCAGCATTTT. It specifies CASSQGSGQPQHF.